One and the same sample provided the 18 T cell receptor beta chains below, sequenced in a study of T cell repertoires in cytomegalovirus infection. TCRdb itself ran the reads through MiXCR, one entry per CDR3 protein. The data hold roughly 280,000 distinct CDR3 sequences, with approximately 22% observed a single time. Their cognate antigens are unknown. Here the sequenced sample was cultured PBMCs, taken from culture after CMV antigen stimulation. The receptors shown here come from a human donor in good health (CMV status not recorded). Some clones in this sample may be carry-over from other donors' samples.

This chain links TRBV28 with TRBJ2-6; D is possibly TRBD1 (6 bases). Trimming cost V 4 bases and J 3 bases, with 16 bases left between them. This CDR3 has 17 residues. The germline CDR1 and CDR2 sequences are MDHEN and SYDVKM. CDR3 protein: CASSSTGTGHGANVLTF. The CDR3 bases are TGTGCCAGCAGTTCCACAGGGACGGGACATGGGGCCAACGTCCTGACTTTC.

The genes are TRBV15 and TRBJ1-4, with D tentatively TRBD1 (6 bases). This CDR3 region has 15 residues. Germline CDR1 LNHNV, CDR2 YYDKDF (reference sequence). Trimming removed 0 bases at V and 8 bases at J, with 13 bases between. CDR3 in DNA: TGTGCCACCAGCAGAGATGAGGCAGGGGACGAAAAACTGTTTTTT. This encodes CATSRDEAGDEKLFF.

Concerning this clonotype: The junction and the germline gene differ at one end; a read error may be behind it. The V gene is TRBV7-2, the J gene TRBJ2-1; either TRBD1 or TRBD2 may fit D (5 bases each). Germline V gives CDR1 SGHTA, CDR2 FQGNSA. This CDR3 is 19 amino acids long. DNA of the CDR3: TGTGCCAGCAGCTTACGTCCAGGGCGGGTAAGGGTAAGCTACGATGAGCAGTTCTTC. Translated, it gives CASSLRPGRVRVSYDEQFF.

Ten or more counts support this clonotype. V usage is TRBV5-1 and J usage is TRBJ2-7, with 9 bases that match TRBD2. Trimming took 4 bases from V and 3 from J; bases not matched to a gene: 5. The CDR3 consists of 14 residues. CDR1 is SGHRS, CDR2 YFSETQ, per germline. Here the CDR3 reads CASSAHSGSYEQYF. CDR3 sequence (DNA): TGCGCCAGCAGCGCCCATAGCGGGAGCTACGAGCAGTACTTC.

This clonotype has more than one count but fewer than ten. The gene calls are TRBV18 and TRBJ1-1, with D hard to call. Deletions cut 2 bases from V and 2 bases from J, with 12 bases between. The CDR3 length is 15 residues. Germline loops: CDR1 KGHSH, CDR2 LQKENI. Written as DNA, the CDR3 is TGTGCCAGCTCACCATCGGGTGCTTTCAACACTGAAGCTTTCTTT. It translates to CASSPSGAFNTEAFF.

This clonotype was seen a handful of times. The chain combines TRBV4-1 with TRBJ1-5; 7 positions match TRBD1. Germline V gene lookup returns CDR1 MGHRA and CDR2 YSYEKL. This CDR3 has 15 amino acids. The J segment lost 5 bases and the V segment lost 4 bases, leaving 8 bases of the junction unmatched. The CDR3 here is CASSLDRVGDQPQHF. The CDR3 region has the DNA TGCGCCAGCAGCCTCGACAGGGTAGGGGATCAGCCCCAGCATTTT.

At least ten counts were recorded for this clonotype. The chain recombines TRBV7-6 with TRBJ1-6, with D uncertain. CDR1 is SGHVS, CDR2 FNYEAQ, per germline. The V end lost 1 base, the J end lost 7 bases, and 11 bases lay between the germline ends. The CDR3 is 15 residues long. In DNA, the CDR3 is TGTGCCAGCAGCTTAGAGCGCGTCGGGAATTCACCCCTCCACTTT. Translated: CASSLERVGNSPLHF.

This clonotype was detected ten times or more. This CDR3 is CSVGQGGGYTF. Here the CDR3 DNA reads TGCAGCGTGGGACAGGGAGGTGGCTACACCTTC. The genes are TRBV29-1 and TRBJ1-2, with 9 nucleotides matching TRBD1. V shed 6 bases and J 7 bases; nucleotides not matched to a gene: 3. The CDR3 contains 11 residues. Looked up from germline, CDR1 is SQVTM and CDR2 is ANQGSEA.

The chain is built from TRBV28 and TRBJ1-1, with unresolved D. CDR3 length: 14 amino acids. With 3 bases removed from V and 1 base from J, the gap between germline ends came to 9 bases. Germline loops: CDR1 MDHEN, CDR2 SYDVKM. The CDR3 bases are TGTGCCAGCAGTTTCCGACTGACGAACACTGAAGCTTTCTTT. This sequence encodes CASSFRLTNTEAFF.

The chain uses TRBV6-1 and TRBJ2-2, with 13 bases identical to TRBD2. The V gene end was trimmed by 7 bases and the J gene end by 6 bases; junction bases not matched to a gene: 11. The CDR3 totals 17 residues. Germline V gives CDR1 MNHNS, CDR2 SASEGT. CDR3: CASTRRTSGSLSGELFF. The CDR3 nucleotides read TGTGCCAGCACCCGACGGACTAGCGGGAGTTTATCCGGGGAGCTGTTTTTT.

Only a few counts were recorded for this clonotype. The CDR3 here is CASSYGGGNTIYF. CDR3 DNA sequence: TGTGCCAGCAGTTACGGAGGGGGAAACACCATATATTTT. This sequence joins TRBV6-5 and TRBJ1-3; no firm D call. V was clipped by 2 bases and J by 4 bases, with 6 bases between them. Germline CDR1 is MNHEY and CDR2 is SVGAGI. The CDR3 runs 13 residues.

On this clonotype: A much larger clone differs by one base, so this may be a read error. The genes are TRBV7-2 and TRBJ2-4; D is possibly TRBD2 (5 bases). Trimming removed 5 bases at V and 3 bases at J, with 11 bases between. Looked up from germline, CDR1 is SGHTA and CDR2 is FQGNSA. The CDR3 contains 14 residues. The CDR3 loop reads CASSSSVGKNIQYF. In nucleotides, the CDR3 is TGTGCCAGCAGCAGTAGCGTTGGCAAAAACATTCAGTACTTC.

V usage is TRBV25-1 and J usage is TRBJ1-4; D uncertain. The CDR3 runs to 11 residues. The germline gives CDR1 MGHDK, CDR2 SYGVNS. Trimming shortened V by 3 bases and J by 12 bases, and 8 bases separated the two germline ends. The CDR3 sequence: CASSERGELFF. The CDR3 DNA follows: TGTGCCAGCAGTGAGCGCGGCGAACTGTTTTTT. The entire variable domain, with the rest obtained from reference TRBV25-1 and TRBJ1-4, is as follows: EADIYQTPRYLVIGTGKKITLECSQTMGHDKMYWYQQDPGMELHLIHYSYGVNSTEKGDLSSESTVSRIRTEHFPLTLESARPSHTSQYLCASSERGELFFGSGTQLSVL.

This clonotype was seen many times. The rearrangement uses TRBV7-6 and TRBJ2-1; D unclear. The V gene lost 2 bases and the J gene lost 4 bases, with 15 bases spanning the gap. Germline CDR1 SGHVS, CDR2 FNYEAQ. This CDR3 has 16 amino acids. CDR3 residues: CASSLSSRNVYNEQFF. The DNA of the CDR3 is TGTGCCAGCAGCTTAAGCTCCCGGAACGTTTACAATGAGCAGTTCTTC.

The chain links TRBV19 to TRBJ1-5; no firm D call. CDR1 LNHDA and CDR2 SQIVND come from the germline V gene (reference sequence). The germline V and J ends were trimmed by 3 bases and 3 bases, with 9 bases remaining between them. The CDR3 runs 14 residues. Here the CDR3 reads CASSISGFNQPQHF. The CDR3 DNA sequence: TGTGCCAGTAGTATCTCTGGTTTCAATCAGCCCCAGCATTTT.

The chain employs TRBV6-6 and TRBJ1-2; D not resolved. CDR1 is MNHNY and CDR2 is SVGAGI in the germline V gene (reference sequence). CDR3 length: 14 amino acids. Trimming took off 0 bases at V and 8 bases at J, with 13 bases between the two ends. CDR3 nucleotide sequence: TGTGCCAGCAGTTACTCGATGTCCGGGGTAGGCTACACCTTC. Protein product: CASSYSMSGVGYTF.

The chain has TRBV27 and TRBJ1-5, with D hard to call. This CDR3 spans 15 amino acids. The V and J ends lost 3 bases and 4 bases respectively, with 13 bases between them. Germline V lookup: CDR1 MNHEY, CDR2 SMNVEV (reference sequence). The CDR3 DNA reads as TGTGCCAGCAGTTTGATAGGAGTTCCTAATCAGCCCCAGCATTTT. Its protein product is CASSLIGVPNQPQHF.

The gene calls are TRBV28 and TRBJ1-6; D is unclear. There are 12 residues in the CDR3. Looked up from germline, CDR1 is MDHEN and CDR2 is SYDVKM. V lost 2 bases and J lost 10, with 6 bases in between. The CDR3 reads CASSLTESPLHF. CDR3 DNA: TGTGCCAGCAGTTTAACGGAGTCACCCCTCCACTTT.